This TCR beta chain was sequenced in a study of cytomegalovirus exposure and HLA in healthy donors (dated 2017 in TCRdb). Regarding the complete study: In an earlier analysis of roughly 590 of the donors, about 270 Gb of sequence data and some 120 million unique TCR beta sequences from about 179 million T cells were reported. Approximately 300 gigabases of sequencing data and around 80 million unique TCR sequences made up an early release that covered some 640 HLA-typed donors. Of the 398 genotyped donors, about 80% fell in the genetic ancestry cluster associated with self-reported Caucasian donors. The study was designed to test whether signatures of past pathogen exposure could be identified by cataloging public T cell receptors. The study profiled the T cell repertoires of about 640 subjects by immunosequencing and related them to cytomegalovirus serostatus. Along with the approximately 700-subject first cohort, a separate validation cohort of over a hundred different subjects was used. The study combined high-throughput TCR immunosequencing, statistical association of individual TCRs with disease status, and machine learning to predict cytomegalovirus infection status. A later analysis re-examined previously published TCR beta repertoires from 600 to 700 donors and added high-resolution HLA genotyping to investigate patterns of TCR occurrence. The later analysis used no new phenotypic data to find candidate immune exposures, relying instead on TCR beta sequences and their occurrence across donors. In an earlier analysis of a few hundred of the donors, high-throughput TCR beta sequencing was used to judge whether each TCR beta V gene segment behaved as functional or pseudogenic. Donor age, sex, ethnicity and CMV serostatus were collected together with the repertoire data. Genome-wide SNP genotypes for about 65% of the 666 donors were used in a later genetic analysis, which treated that subset as a discovery cohort. Every repertoire in the discovery cohort had been generated on one and the same sequencing platform. HLA typing covered class I and class II loci at four-digit resolution. The number of typed donors differed by locus: about 620-640 for A, B, C, DRB1 and DQB1; some 500 for DQA1; some 610 for DPA1; and roughly 490 for DPB1. Because of strong linkage in the cohort, five DR-DQ haplotypes were treated as single units for association and clustering. Among about 360 genotyped donors of the cohort, an average of approximately 230,000 unique TCR beta nucleotide sequences were sequenced per donor, roughly a sixth of them non-productive.

In regard to this clone: Its antigen target is currently unknown. No much larger clone exists at a distance of one base, and base qualities are not known.

From the cysteine through the phenylalanine, the CDR3 covers 16 amino acids. Only the CDR3 DNA is retained, 48 bases long and in frame from the first base. Looking up the germline V gene yields CDR1 SNHLY and CDR2 FYNNEI. Trimming leaves V shorter by 0 bases and J shorter by 8 bases, with the junction holding 7 bases beyond the gene matches. The cohort consisted of hundreds of healthy bone marrow donors. Cohort members were all nominally healthy when sampled, although unrecorded immune exposures were likely present. The donor tested CMV seronegative, placing the donor among the 350 to 400 seronegative members of the cohort. Every donor gave a peripheral blood sample, and the peripheral blood mononuclear cells from that sample were used for TCR beta sequencing. Genomic DNA extraction from the blood cell samples was performed with the Qiagen DNeasy Blood Extraction Kit. The study at large found these results: The presence/absence analyses assumed that sequencing depth was roughly uniform across donors, and that assumption may not be true. The only immune exposure information available for the cohort was CMV serostatus. Strong co-occurrence of HLA alleles, especially DR and DQ, made assigning TCR associations to individual alleles difficult. Cytomegalovirus status was reported to be diagnosed by the classifier with high specificity and sensitivity in both the original and validation cohorts. Compared with the roughly 670-donor mean, donors in an Asian-associated ancestry cluster had fewer N-insertions in productive TCRs, according to a later genetic analysis. Across donors, most TCR sequences were observed very rarely, whereas some public TCRs were present in many individuals. Correlated functional status among segregating V segments might reflect linkage disequilibrium, but an unknown experimental factor could not be ruled out. A further reported finding was that TCR beta sequences accurately predicted the HLA-A and HLA-B alleles for most subjects in the first cohort. Several of the top co-occurrence clusters appeared to be linked to parvovirus B19, influenza, CMV and Epstein-Barr virus, according to a later analysis. Because HLA typing was missing for some donors at each locus, association tests included only the typed subset. Over 15 rarely observed V segments, including chromosome 9 orphons, were excluded from the earlier analysis of some 590 of the donors because counts were too low. Compared with equally common non-associated chains, HLA-associated TCR beta chains in a later analysis were more clonally expanded and had lower generation probabilities. In a later analysis, the rate of TCR association differed among HLA loci, with DRB1 alleles having the most associated TCRs and HLA-C alleles having the fewest. The 87-base-pair reads could not distinguish some IMGT-functional V segments, including TRBV6-2 and TRBV6-3, so those segments were excluded. In a later analysis, most CMV-associated TCR beta chains were found to appear HLA-restricted, with HLA associations seemingly driven largely by CMV exposure. The cohort was sequenced for TCR beta chains only, and without alpha or paired-chain data the features that could be detected were limited. The study gave a list of about 160 TCR beta chains associated with cytomegalovirus. At a false discovery rate of 0.05, a later analysis linked 16,951 TCR beta sequences to specific HLA alleles. A cluster of highly shared sequence variants was judged likely to be a technical artifact of the sequencing pipeline. Broadly in line with IMGT annotations, most TCR beta V segments showed up in productive rearrangements about 87% or about 30% of the time in an earlier analysis of 450 to 750 of the donors. Three of the identified cytomegalovirus-associated TCR beta chains were confirmed in vitro to be specific for cytomegalovirus antigens. According to the authors, the approach could potentially be generalized to other disease states and immunological phenotypes. A later genetic analysis associated a missense DCLRE1C variant with V-gene and J-gene trimming of TCR beta chains, and an independent cohort replicated the association.

The library was built by means of the immunoSEQ multiplex PCR assay. For the multiplex PCR, a mixture combining 60 forward primers for TCR Vbeta segments and 13 reverse primers for TCR Jbeta segments was used. The CDR3 region of rearranged TCR beta genes was amplified from genomic DNA with a multiplex PCR assay. The Illumina HiSeq System was used to sequence the amplified TCR beta libraries as 87-base-pair reads. Turning to the authors' computational methods: A later analysis counted approximately 84 million unique TCR beta chains across the 500 to 850 repertoires, and 9.5 million to 11 million of these chains were shared by at least two donors. Raw reads were error-corrected and collapsed into unique sequences with a nearest-neighbor algorithm that merged closely related sequences to remove PCR and sequencing errors. V, D and J gene segments were assigned by aligning CDR3 sequences to IMGT reference sequences. For a sequence to be retained, at least a six-nucleotide match to both a V gene segment and a J gene segment was required. Rearrangements were called productive when the CDR3 lacked stop codons and stayed in frame with V and J; all others were non-productive. Following IMGT convention, CDR3 was defined as the stretch from the second conserved V-encoded cysteine up to the conserved J-encoded phenylalanine. The earlier analysis of 500 to 600 of the donors excluded sequences that lacked an unambiguous match to a single V gene segment. An earlier analysis of fewer than 750 of the donors called V segments functional above 56.7% productive rearrangements and segregating when the between-donor standard deviation exceeded 5%. To diagnose cytomegalovirus status from the catalog of TCR beta chain sequences, a statistical classification framework was built. A later analysis assigned V and J genes by comparing TCR nucleotide sequences with IMGT/GENE-DB human TR gene sequences. Using the TCRdist pipeline, a later analysis assigned CDR3 sequences along with most-parsimonious VDJ recombination scenarios. In a later analysis, each TCR beta chain was defined by its CDR3 amino acid sequence together with its V-gene family, and reads lacking a unique V-gene family were excluded. As a way to deal with suspected cross-contamination and a sequencing artifact, a later analysis dropped approximately 590 nucleotide sequences that were highly shared and had low generation probability. A later analysis calculated a clonal expansion index for each public chain from normalized within-repertoire ranks of inferred template counts. In a later analysis, generation probabilities were computed using a VDJ recombination model fitted to out-of-frame rearrangements, and the results were checked against IGoR. A later analysis scored TCR-TCR, TCR-HLA and TCR-CMV co-occurrence with hypergeometric tests, applying a repertoire-size bias correction to TCR pairs. A later analysis estimated false discovery rates by permuting HLA or CMV assignments 20 times. In a later analysis, co-occurring TCRs were grouped using DBSCAN, and TCRdist sequence similarity was added for clustering within HLA-allele-positive subsets. For co-occurrence clustering, repertoires with fewer than 30,000 or more than 120,000 public chains were excluded, along with roughly five repertoires with anomalous nucleotide sharing. Held by TCRdb, this immuneACCESS table contains in-frame sequences only and omits some clones. Under half of the omission traces to an unresolved V gene where checked; the cause of the rest is unknown. V, J and clone size derive from that table, while D and trimming were established from the DNA sequence. This sample lists under 150,000 clones; around 80% were detected once. The ten largest clones represent roughly 2.7% of the sample.

The chain is assembled from TRBV2 and TRBJ2-4; TRBD1 matches 10 bases in the middle. The sequence was obtained from a man over 45 in good health and CMV-seronegative. Sample: PBMCs. The bases are TGTGCCAGCAGTGAAGCAGCATGGGACAGGGGAGACATTCAGTACTTC. This sequence encodes CASSEAAWDRGDIQYF.